This TCR beta chain was sequenced in a study of Ad26.COV2.S vaccination and SARS-CoV-2 variants. Study as a whole: By the intramuscular route, Ad26.COV2.S was given once, or twice 56 days apart.

Sequenced by immunoSEQ multiplex PCR; TCRdb stores in-frame clones only, minus some. The sample shows fewer than 500,000 clones, roughly 87% of them seen only once. Overall study results and limits: Across vaccine and placebo recipients, the breadth of non-spike TCRs was similar. Placebo recipients showed lower spike-specific TCR breadth than vaccinees.

Remarks on this clone: What it recognizes is unknown.

Described treatment: over 15 received Ad26.COV2.S at low or high dose, single or two shots; 5 received placebo; per-sample allocation not given. It was on day 63 after the first vaccine or placebo injection that samples were taken. V gave up 0 bases and J gave up 2 bases, with 8 bases separating them. CDR3 length: 15 amino acids. Germline V gene lookup returns CDR1 KGHSY and CDR2 FQNENV. The V and J genes are TRBV16 and TRBJ2-1; D gene unclear. Sample: peripheral blood, taken in a trial of Ad26.COV2.S vaccine versus placebo. The TCR comes from a person aged 18-60 years who received the Ad26.COV2.S COVID-19 vaccine or a placebo. CDR3 region: CASSQSTVTYNEQFF. In nucleotides, the CDR3 is TGTGCCAGCAGCCAATCCACAGTGACCTACAATGAGCAGTTCTTC. The full variable domain, completed using reference TRBV16 and TRBJ2-1, is GEEVAQTPKHLVRGEGQKAKLYCAPIKGHSYVFWYQQVLKNEFKFLISFQNENVFDETGMPKERFSAKCLPNSPCSLEIQATKLEDSAVYFCASSQSTVTYNEQFFGPGTRLTVL.